Sequencing of this T cell receptor beta chain was carried out in a study of T cell responses to AZD1222 COVID-19 vaccine. Study-level information: Doses given second, at about 4 or about 12 weeks, were pooled. Study findings and constraints: Of the AZD1222 recipients, only five or six were seropositive at baseline. Clonal diversity was possibly underestimated, and white British individuals and females predominated among donors.

Remarks on this clone: The antigen is not known.

This CDR3 has 15 amino acids. Germline V gives CDR1 SNHLY, CDR2 FYNNEI. Trimming shortened V by 8 bases and J by 4 bases, and 15 bases separated the two germline ends. Here immunoSEQ multiplex PCR was the method, and the copy in TCRdb shows in-frame clones only, minus some. The sample contains about 160,000 clones, 85% to 90% of which appear only once. This chain links TRBV2 with TRBJ2-6, with D possibly being TRBD2 (7 bases). This sequence was found in an adult in good health. The material was peripheral blood, obtained on day 0 of AZD1222 vaccination. For the CDR3, the DNA is TGTGCCAGCGGTGGGGCGGGGGCCGGGGCCAACGTCCTGACTTTC. This gives the protein CASGGAGAGANVLTF.